Listed here is a single T cell receptor beta chain. Germline V CDR1 and CDR2: SGDLS, YYNGEE. The CDR3 has 14 amino acids. V dropped 3 bases and J dropped 7 bases, with 14 bases sitting between them. The entry originates in a study of blood T cell repertoires in COVID-19. The overall study: Acute and convalescent COVID-19 samples came from the United States, Italy and Spain. Nucleic acid was either cDNA or gDNA, and it came from T cells, B-cell-depleted T cells, or PBMCs.

Methods used by the authors: Nucleated cell number was recorded as an estimate derived from reference gene primer amplification. Libraries were prepared by immunoSEQ multiplex PCR; TCRdb keeps only in-frame clonotypes and omits some of them. That table gives V, J and clone size, and the DNA gave D and trimming. The sample lists tens of thousands of clones; just over 85% were seen once. The TCR was taken from a young man with acute or convalescent COVID-19. The sample consisted of peripheral blood. This chain joins TRBV9 and TRBJ2-1; no definite D call. CDR3 nucleotide sequence: TGTGCCAGCAGCGCCTCAGTTACGCCAAATGAGCAGTTCTTC. Amino acids: CASSASVTPNEQFF.